Following are 18 T cell receptor beta chains from one sample sequenced in a study of early T cells in non-severe SARS-CoV-2 infection. TCRdb called the 5' RACE reads again in MiXCR, with one record for every CDR3 protein. Among more than 90,000 distinct CDR3 sequences listed, 11% were seen once. Sequencing was carried out using whole blood. The receptors were gathered from an adult who was a healthcare worker with PCR-confirmed SARS-CoV-2 infection or an uninfected control (not recorded which).

This clonotype was counted a few times. This rearrangement joins TRBV27 to TRBJ1-4; the D gene is possibly TRBD1 (5 bases). Trimming took 1 base from V and 0 from J, leaving 6 bases between them. This CDR3 contains 15 residues. Germline V gives CDR1 MNHEY, CDR2 SMNVEV (reference sequence). The CDR3 bases are TGTGCCAGCAGTTTATTGGGACCAACTAATGAAAAACTGTTTTTT. It specifies CASSLLGPTNEKLFF.

The chain carries TRBV10-3 and TRBJ1-1, with D tentatively TRBD1 (5 bases). Trimming cost V 7 bases and J 5 bases, with 11 bases left between them. From germline, CDR1 is ENHRY and CDR2 SYGVKD. The CDR3 extends over 12 amino acids. CDR3 in amino acids: CAITAGRTEAFF. Written as DNA, the CDR3 is TGTGCCATCACCGCAGGGCGGACTGAAGCTTTCTTT.

This clonotype was detected many times. This sequence joins TRBV27 and TRBJ2-2; TRBD1 agrees at 11 bases. The CDR3 runs 15 residues. In germline, CDR1 is MNHEY, CDR2 SMNVEV (reference sequence). V shed 3 bases and J 6 bases; nucleotides not matched to a gene: 3. Here the CDR3 reads CASSFGQGAAGELFF. Written as DNA, the CDR3 is TGTGCCAGCAGTTTCGGACAGGGGGCCGCCGGGGAGCTGTTTTTT.

This clonotype has a count of ten or more. The V call is TRBV5-1, the J call TRBJ2-3; D possibly corresponds to TRBD1 (5 bases). The CDR3 has 14 residues. Germline V gives CDR1 SGHRS, CDR2 YFSETQ. With 3 bases removed from V and 4 bases from J, the gap between germline ends came to 12 bases. Written as DNA, the CDR3 is TGCGCCAGCAGCTCGGACAATCCGGCAGATACGCAGTATTTT. Its protein is CASSSDNPADTQYF.

This clonotype was seen a handful of times. The chain has TRBV20-1 and TRBJ2-1, with a possible D match to TRBD1 (6 bases). The CDR3 length is 12 residues. V lost 4 bases and J 7 bases, leaving 11 bases between the germline ends. The germline gives CDR1 DFQATT, CDR2 SNEGSKA (reference sequence). The CDR3 spells CSATDQGNEQFF. The CDR3 DNA follows: TGCAGTGCTACCGACCAGGGGAATGAGCAGTTCTTC.

This clonotype occurred many times. The chain uses TRBV6-6 and TRBJ1-5, with a possible D match to TRBD1 (5 bases). Germline V gives CDR1 MNHNY, CDR2 SVGAGI (reference sequence). Deletions cut 8 bases from V and 7 bases from J, with 15 bases between. CDR3 size: 13 residues. CDR3 amino acids: CASLTGRRQPQHF. The DNA for the CDR3 is TGTGCCAGCCTTACAGGTCGCCGACAGCCCCAGCATTTT.

This clonotype was picked up a small number of times. The chain links TRBV28 to TRBJ1-2; D uncertain. The CDR3 is 15 amino acids. Germline values: CDR1 MDHEN, CDR2 SYDVKM. Trimming shortened V by 5 bases and J by 3 bases, and 16 bases separated the two germline ends. The CDR3 region has the DNA TGTGCCAGCAGTCGTACACCCTTTAATTACTATGGCTACACCTTC. Amino acid sequence: CASSRTPFNYYGYTF.

The chain is built from TRBV12-3 or TRBV12-4 and TRBJ1-2; no clear D gene. This CDR3 has 16 amino acids. Trimming left V 6 bases short and J 4 bases short, with 21 bases between. CDR3 amino acids: CASRIPAGPLSYGYTF. In nucleotides, the CDR3 is TGTGCCAGCAGAATTCCCGCAGGCCCGCTATCCTATGGCTACACCTTC.

This clonotype was detected only a few times. The V call is TRBV9, the J call TRBJ2-1; 7 bases match TRBD1. Germline trimming cut 4 bases from V and 0 bases from J; bases unmatched to any gene: 10. This CDR3 has 17 residues. The germline gives CDR1 SGDLS, CDR2 YYNGEE. DNA of the CDR3: TGTGCCAGCAGCCAATACATAGGGGACAGCTCCTACAATGAGCAGTTCTTC. It is translated as CASSQYIGDSSYNEQFF.

This clonotype was seen at least ten times. CDR3 protein: CASGGAPEAFF. Here the CDR3 DNA reads TGTGCCAGCGGAGGGGCCCCTGAAGCTTTCTTT. This chain connects TRBV12-3 or TRBV12-4 to TRBJ1-1, with D possibly being TRBD1 (5 bases). The CDR3 runs to 11 residues. The germline V and J ends were trimmed by 8 bases and 6 bases, with 10 bases remaining between them.

This clonotype was seen only a few times. The V gene is TRBV20-1, the J gene TRBJ1-4; D is ambiguous. Trimming took 5 bases from V and 6 from J, leaving 16 bases between them. Germline V lookup: CDR1 DFQATT, CDR2 SNEGSKA (reference sequence). This CDR3 region has 14 residues. The CDR3 loop reads CSAGARPGYEKLFF. The CDR3 DNA reads TGCAGTGCTGGCGCTAGGCCGGGGTATGAAAAACTGTTTTTT.

The chain carries TRBV20-1 and TRBJ1-2; 9 bases align to TRBD1. The length of the CDR3 is 14 residues. V shed 5 bases, J shed 6 bases, and the junction held 10 bases outside the gene matches. Germline CDR1 is DFQATT and CDR2 is SNEGSKA (reference sequence). CDR3 coding DNA: TGCAGTGCTTTCACAGGGGGCTCTGTAGATGGCTACACCTTC. This gives the protein CSAFTGGSVDGYTF.

This clonotype was detected ten times or more. The V gene is TRBV25-1, the J gene TRBJ1-2; TRBD1 matches at 7 bases. Germline V gives CDR1 MGHDK, CDR2 SYGVNS. J gave up 2 bases and V 6 bases, and 6 bases lay outside the gene matches. The CDR3 is made up of 14 amino acids. The CDR3 DNA sequence: TGTGCCAGCAGGAGGGGGCAGGGAAACTATGGCTACACCTTC. Protein: CASRRGQGNYGYTF.

Ten or more counts support this clonotype. The chain combines TRBV5-1 with TRBJ2-2; unclear D gene. The V gene lost 0 bases and the J gene lost 4 bases, with 10 bases spanning the gap. CDR1 and CDR2 (germline): SGHRS, YFSETQ. This CDR3 contains 15 residues. CDR3 in DNA: TGCGCCAGCAGCTTGGACGGCCCAGCCACCGGGGAGCTGTTTTTT. Protein sequence: CASSLDGPATGELFF.

The table lists this clonotype with a few counts. The J gene is TRBJ2-7, the V gene TRBV28; D uncertain. The ends were cut back, 7 bases at V and 0 bases at J, with 16 bases in the middle. Germline CDR1 reads MDHEN; CDR2 reads SYDVKM. CDR3 length equals 15 residues. The CDR3: CASTARARFSYEQYF. CDR3 nucleotides: TGTGCCAGCACTGCAAGGGCCAGGTTCTCCTACGAGCAGTACTTC.

This clonotype was detected many times. The chain combines TRBV12-5 with TRBJ2-3, with D perhaps matching TRBD1 or TRBD2 (5 bases each). Trimming cost V 3 bases and J 2 bases, with 18 bases left between them. CDR1 is LGHNT and CDR2 is FRNRAP in the germline V gene. This CDR3 is 17 amino acids long. The DNA of the CDR3 is TGTGCTAGTGGTTTTATTAGGACCGGGACCTACACAGATACGCAGTATTTT. Translation gives CASGFIRTGTYTDTQYF.

The chain couples TRBV10-2 to TRBJ2-7; D is possibly TRBD1 (5 bases). Per the germline V gene, CDR1 is WSHSY and CDR2 is SAAADI. Deletions cut 3 bases from V and 3 bases from J, with 12 bases between. The CDR3 has 14 residues. CDR3 sequence reads: CASSDTVRGYEQYF. The CDR3 nucleotides are TGCGCCAGCAGTGATACAGTAAGGGGCTACGAGCAGTACTTC.

The table lists this clonotype with many counts. The chain is built from TRBV7-9 and TRBJ2-7; 7 nucleotides match TRBD2. The CDR3 contains 14 residues. V was clipped by 4 bases and J by 5 bases; unmatched bases: 8. CDR1 is SEHNR and CDR2 is FQNEAQ in the germline V gene (reference sequence). The CDR3, as DNA: TGTGCCAGCAGCTCAGTACTAGCGATCCACGAGCAGTACTTC. This sequence encodes CASSSVLAIHEQYF.